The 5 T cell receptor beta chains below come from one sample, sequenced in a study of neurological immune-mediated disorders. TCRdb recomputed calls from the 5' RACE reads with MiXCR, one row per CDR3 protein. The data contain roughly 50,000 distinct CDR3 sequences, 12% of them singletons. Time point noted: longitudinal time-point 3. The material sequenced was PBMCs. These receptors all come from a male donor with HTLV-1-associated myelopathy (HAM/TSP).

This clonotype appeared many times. The CDR3 spells CASRGPGQTVGQYF. The DNA of the CDR3 is TGTGCCAGCAGGGGTCCGGGACAAACGGTAGGGCAGTATTTT. V usage is TRBV6-5 and J usage is TRBJ2-3; possibly TRBD1 for D (6 bases). V gave up 6 bases and J gave up 11 bases, with 21 bases separating them. Germline lookup yields CDR1 MNHEY and CDR2 SVGAGI. This CDR3 has 14 residues.

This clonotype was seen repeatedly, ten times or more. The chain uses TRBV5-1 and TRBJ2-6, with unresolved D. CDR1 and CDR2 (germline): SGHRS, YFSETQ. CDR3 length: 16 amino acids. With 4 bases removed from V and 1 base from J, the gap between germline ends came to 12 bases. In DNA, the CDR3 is TGCGCCAGCAGCACTGGGGTGATTTCTGGGGCCAACGTCCTGACTTTC. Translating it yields CASSTGVISGANVLTF.

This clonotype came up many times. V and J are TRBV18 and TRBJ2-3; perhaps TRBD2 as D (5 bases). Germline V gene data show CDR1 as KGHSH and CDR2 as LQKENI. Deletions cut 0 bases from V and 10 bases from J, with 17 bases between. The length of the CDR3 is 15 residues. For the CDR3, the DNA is TGTGCCAGCTCACCACCTCGGGGAGAAAAGCCACCGCAGTATTTT. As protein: CASSPPRGEKPPQYF.

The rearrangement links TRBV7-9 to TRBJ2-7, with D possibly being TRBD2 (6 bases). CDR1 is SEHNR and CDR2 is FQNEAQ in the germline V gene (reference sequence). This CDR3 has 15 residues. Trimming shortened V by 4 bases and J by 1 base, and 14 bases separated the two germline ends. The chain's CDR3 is CASSSRRDPSYEQYF. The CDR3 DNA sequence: TGTGCCAGCAGCTCTAGGAGGGATCCATCCTACGAGCAGTACTTC.

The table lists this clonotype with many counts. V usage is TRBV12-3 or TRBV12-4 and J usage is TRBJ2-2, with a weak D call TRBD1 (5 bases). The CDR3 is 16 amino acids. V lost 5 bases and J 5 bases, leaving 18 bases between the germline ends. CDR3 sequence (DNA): TGTGCCAGCAGTCGAGTTTCAGGGCGGAATACCGGGGAGCTGTTTTTT. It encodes CASSRVSGRNTGELFF.